A selection of T cell receptor beta chains follows, all from one sample in a study of control samples from healthy donors and cancer patients. Sequencing was performed with immunoSEQ multiplex PCR; in TCRdb, only in-frame clones are kept and a portion is missing. The sample has around 100,000 clones, 87% seen once; the top ten hold 18%. Sequencing was carried out using blood. The receptors were sampled from a woman aged 45-59 years in good health. Both conserved end residues are part of each CDR3. A D gene is named only where the DNA matches it firmly. Rows give clone size only sometimes, using once, few, many, or a class for an expanded clone.

V gene	clone size	D gene	J gene	CDR3 DNA	CDR3 protein
TRBV30	-	TRBD1	TRBJ1-4	TGTGCCTGGAGTCCGGGACAGAGAAAAAAACTGTTTTTT	CAWSPGQRKKLFF
TRBV24-1	-	-	TRBJ1-5	TGTGCCACCAGTGCCGGGGGTGGACAGCCCCAGCATTTT	CATSAGGGQPQHF
TRBV11-2	-	-	TRBJ1-1	TGTGCCAGCAGCTTAGGGTCGTACAGGCTAAACACTGAAGCTTTCTTT	CASSLGSYRLNTEAFF
TRBV20-1	once	-	TRBJ1-1	TGCAGTGCTAGTTTGCAGGGAGAGGAAGCTTTCTTT	CSASLQGEEAFF
TRBV7-2	-	TRBD1	TRBJ1-4	TGTGCCAGCAGTCTAAGCAGGGGGCGGGAAAAACTGTTTTTT	CASSLSRGREKLFF
TRBV19	-	TRBD2	TRBJ2-1	TGTGCCAGTACTCCGGGACTAGCGGGTACAACCGTCTACAATGAGCAGTTCTTC	CASTPGLAGTTVYNEQFF
TRBV7-2	-	TRBD1	TRBJ1-1	TGTGCCAGCAGCTTAGAACCGAGGGGGCGGGCTTTCTTT	CASSLEPRGRAFF
TRBV12-3/TRBV12-4	-	-	TRBJ1-2	TGTGCCAGCAGTCCCGGGACGTATTATGGCTACACCTTC	CASSPGTYYGYTF
TRBV7-9	-	-	TRBJ1-1	TGTGCCAGCAGATCTGACAGGAGGGAAATGAACACTGAAGCTTTCTTT	CASRSDRREMNTEAFF
TRBV5-1	-	-	TRBJ1-4	TGCGCCAGCAGCTTTGCCGGGACTTTGAGATACGGGGAACTGTTTTTT	CASSFAGTLRYGELFF
TRBV4-1	-	-	TRBJ1-1	TGCGCCAGCAGCCAAGTGGGCCTGAACACTGAAGCTTTCTTT	CASSQVGLNTEAFF
TRBV7-7	-	TRBD2	TRBJ2-5	TGTGCCAGCAGCTTTAGCGGGGGGTCGGAGACCCAGTACTTC	CASSFSGGSETQYF
TRBV2	once	TRBD1	TRBJ1-5	TGTGCCAGCAGGACAGGGGATCAGCCCCAGCATTTT	CASRTGDQPQHF
TRBV5-1	-	-	TRBJ1-1	TGCGCCAGCAGGGCCGTAGGTGGCACTGAAGCTTTCTTT	CASRAVGGTEAFF
TRBV3-1/TRBV3-2	-	-	TRBJ1-1	TGTGCCAGCAGCCCCATGGTTGGGAACACTGAAGCTTTCTTT	CASSPMVGNTEAFF
TRBV4-3	once	-	TRBJ2-2	TGCGCCAGCAGCCCCCCCCCTAGCCCCAACACCGGGGAGCTGTTTTTT	CASSPPPSPNTGELFF
TRBV18	-	TRBD1	TRBJ1-4	TGTGCCAGCTCTTCGGACAGGGGATCAAAACTGTTTTTT	CASSSDRGSKLFF
TRBV4-1	-	TRBD1	TRBJ2-2	TGCGCCAGCAGCCCCGGGACAGCGAACACCGGGGAGCTGTTTTTT	CASSPGTANTGELFF
TRBV19	-	-	TRBJ1-1	TGTGCCAGTAGGGAACAACCTAGGAGGAACACTGAAGCTTTCTTT	CASREQPRRNTEAFF
TRBV27	-	-	TRBJ1-1	TGTGCCAGCAGTTTATCTGAGTACACTGAAGCTTTCTTT	CASSLSEYTEAFF
TRBV4-3	-	-	TRBJ1-1	TGCGCCAGCAGCCAAGATTACGTGAGGGGGGGGGATGAAGCTTTCTTT	CASSQDYVRGGDEAFF
TRBV6-5	-	TRBD1	TRBJ1-4	TGTGCCAGCAGTTACACTACAGGGGGTAATGAAAAACTGTTTTTT	CASSYTTGGNEKLFF
TRBV19	few	TRBD1	TRBJ1-5	TGTGCCAGTGGTACGACAGGGAGGTTTAGCAATCAGCCCCAGCATTTT	CASGTTGRFSNQPQHF
TRBV15	-	-	TRBJ1-6	TGTGCCACCAGCAGAGAGAACCCAGGGGAGAATCCTAATTCACCCCTCCACTTT	CATSRENPGENPNSPLHF
TRBV3-1/TRBV3-2	-	-	TRBJ1-4	TGTGCCAGCAGCCAGCAAGCAACGAATGAAAAACTGTTTTTT	CASSQQATNEKLFF
TRBV27	-	-	TRBJ2-7	TGTGCCAGCAGTTTAGGGGGGCTATACGAGCAGTACTTC	CASSLGGLYEQYF
TRBV6-4	many	TRBD2	TRBJ2-1	TGTGCCAGCAGTGACTCCCCCACCTTCCCACCTAGCGGGAGGGGGACCTACAATGAGCAGTTCTTC	CASSDSPTFPPSGRGTYNEQFF
TRBV10-3	-	-	TRBJ1-1	TGTGCCATCAGTGAGTCCGCAGACCTGAACACTGAAGCTTTCTTT	CAISESADLNTEAFF
TRBV30	once	-	TRBJ1-1	TGTGCCTGGAGTGTAAGGTTTTGGGGGAACACTGAAGCTTTCTTT	CAWSVRFWGNTEAFF
TRBV7-6	-	TRBD2	TRBJ2-2	TGTGCCAGCAGCTTCCCGGGGGGGGCTAAAATGAAAGAGCTGTTTTTT	CASSFPGGAKMKELFF
TRBV7-3	-	TRBD1	TRBJ2-2	TGTGCCAGTACGACAGGGGGCAACACCGGGGAGCTGTTTTTT	CASTTGGNTGELFF
TRBV5-1	few	-	TRBJ1-5	TGCGCCAGCAGCTTGGTGGTCCGGGACGGCTATAGCAATCAGCCCCAGCATTTT	CASSLVVRDGYSNQPQHF
TRBV30	-	-	TRBJ1-2	TGTGCCTGGACCTCCATTGCCACCCTCTATGGCTACACCTTC	CAWTSIATLYGYTF
TRBV7-2	-	-	TRBJ1-1	TGTGCCAGCAGCTTAGCGCGGCCGAACACTGAAGCTTTCTTT	CASSLARPNTEAFF
TRBV25-1	-	-	TRBJ1-1	TGTGCCAGCAGGGGGATTCGAGCTTTCTTT	CASRGIRAFF
TRBV11-2	-	-	TRBJ2-3	TGTGCCAGCAGCTTAGTGTGGATTACTAACATAGATACGCAGTATTTT	CASSLVWITNIDTQYF
TRBV5-6	-	TRBD2	TRBJ2-5	TGTGCCAGCAGCCTCGCTAGCGGGTCCCAAGAGACCCAGTACTTC	CASSLASGSQETQYF
TRBV15	-	TRBD2	TRBJ2-3	TGTGCCACCAGACCTAGCGGGGGAGAAACAGATACGCAGTATTTT	CATRPSGGETDTQYF
TRBV7-9	-	TRBD2	TRBJ2-1	TGTGCCAGCAGCCACCAGCGGGAGGCCCCCTCCCAGTTCTTC	CASSHQREAPSQFF
TRBV2	-	-	TRBJ2-7	TGTGCCAGCAGAATAAACTACTCCTACGAGCAGTACTTC	CASRINYSYEQYF
TRBV6-5	once	TRBD1	TRBJ2-7	TGTGCCAGCACCTCACTGATAACAGGGGCATACGAGCAGTACTTC	CASTSLITGAYEQYF
TRBV24-1	-	-	TRBJ2-5	TGTGCCACCTCCGGGACTGACCAAGAGACCCAGTACTTC	CATSGTDQETQYF
TRBV5-4	-	-	TRBJ1-2	TGTGCCAGCACCGTTGAAAAAAACTATGGCTACACCTTC	CASTVEKNYGYTF
TRBV7-9	-	-	TRBJ1-1	TGTGCCAGCAGCTTTATCGGCACTGAAGCTTTCTTT	CASSFIGTEAFF
TRBV3-1/TRBV3-2	-	-	TRBJ1-1	TGTGCCAGCCGGCCTGAAGCTTTCTTT	CASRPEAFF
TRBV28	-	-	TRBJ1-2	TGTGCCAGCAGTTGGGGGGGTTACGGCTACACCTTC	CASSWGGYGYTF